The 25 T cell receptor beta chains below were found in one sample sequenced in a study of blood T cell repertoires in COVID-19. Here immunoSEQ multiplex PCR was the method, and the copy in TCRdb shows in-frame clones only, minus some. Of 150,000 to 200,000 clones in the sample, around nine tenths were seen once. Source material: peripheral blood. These receptors all stem from a man between 40 and 49 years old with active or convalescent COVID-19.

This sequence joins TRBV11-2 and TRBJ2-1, with D tentatively TRBD2 (5 bases). CDR3 length equals 17 residues. V gave up 1 base and J gave up 3 bases, with 16 bases separating them. Germline V gene sequence: CDR1 SGHAT, CDR2 FQNNGV. The CDR3 bases are TGTGCCAGCAGCTTAGTAGGTGGGAAAGCGGACTACAATGAGCAGTTCTTC. It encodes CASSLVGGKADYNEQFF.

The gene calls are TRBV10-2 and TRBJ1-1; weak D call: TRBD1 (5 bases). Trimming removed 6 bases from V and 1 base from J, with 12 bases in between. Looked up from germline, CDR1 is WSHSY and CDR2 is SAAADI. CDR3 length: 14 residues. The CDR3 region has the DNA TGCGCCAGCAGCAGAGAAACAGGGAACACTGAAGCTTTCTTT. As protein: CASSRETGNTEAFF.

This rearrangement joins TRBV7-9 to TRBJ1-5; D gene unclear. CDR1 is SEHNR, CDR2 FQNEAQ, per germline (reference sequence). The CDR3 consists of 13 residues. Trimming shortened V by 7 bases and J by 3 bases, and 10 bases separated the two germline ends. Here the CDR3 reads CASTPSDNQPQHF. CDR3 nucleotide sequence: TGTGCCAGCACCCCGTCAGACAATCAGCCCCAGCATTTT.

The genes are TRBV29-1 and TRBJ2-1, with TRBD2 matching over 9 bases. The V and J ends lost 3 bases and 5 bases, in that order; junction bases with no gene match: 5. CDR3 length: 14 residues. From germline, CDR1 is SQVTM and CDR2 ANQGSEA. The CDR3 is CSVDLAGDDNEQFF. DNA of the CDR3: TGCAGCGTTGACTTAGCGGGAGATGACAATGAGCAGTTCTTC.

The V and J genes are TRBV19 and TRBJ1-4; no clear D. Trimming took 3 bases from V and 6 from J, leaving 17 bases between them. Germline CDR1 LNHDA, CDR2 SQIVND (reference sequence). This CDR3 comprises 16 residues. CDR3 sequence (DNA): TGTGCCAGTAGTATTGGTTCTGGCAGGTCTTATGAAAAACTGTTTTTT. Translating gives CASSIGSGRSYEKLFF.

CDR3 loop: CAISLGGGGAGYNEQFF. The DNA of the CDR3 is TGTGCCATCAGTCTAGGCGGCGGGGGGGCAGGCTACAATGAGCAGTTCTTC. The chain links TRBV10-3 to TRBJ2-1; 9 positions match TRBD2. Germline CDR1 reads ENHRY; CDR2 reads SYGVKD. The ends lost 5 bases at V and 3 bases at J; junction bases unmatched: 11. CDR3 length equals 17 residues.

The V gene is TRBV30, the J gene TRBJ2-5; 9 nucleotides line up with TRBD1. The CDR3 totals 17 residues. V lost 1 base to trimming and J lost 4 bases; unmatched junction nucleotides: 13. Germline V lookup: CDR1 GTSNPN, CDR2 SVGIG (reference sequence). The CDR3 region is CAWSERGTGTSGETQYF. Here the CDR3 DNA reads TGTGCCTGGAGTGAGCGCGGGACAGGGACGTCGGGAGAGACCCAGTACTTC.

V gene TRBV19 combines with J gene TRBJ1-5, with a possible D match to TRBD1 (5 bases). Germline V gene lookup returns CDR1 LNHDA and CDR2 SQIVND (reference sequence). The V gene lost 3 bases and the J gene lost 4 bases, with 10 bases spanning the gap. This CDR3 is 14 amino acids long. CDR3 in amino acids: CASSMEGDNQPQHF. The CDR3 bases are TGTGCCAGTAGTATGGAAGGGGATAATCAGCCCCAGCATTTT.

This chain's CDR3 is CSASTGDTIESYEQYF. The CDR3 DNA sequence: TGCAGTGCTAGTACCGGGGATACAATTGAGTCCTACGAGCAGTACTTC. The gene calls are TRBV20-1 and TRBJ2-7; D might be TRBD2 (5 bases). The CDR3 sequence is 16 residues long. Germline lookup yields CDR1 DFQATT and CDR2 SNEGSKA (reference sequence). V was clipped by 3 bases and J by 1 base, with 19 bases between them.

The chain uses TRBV5-4 and TRBJ2-7, with 13 bases lining up with TRBD2. Trimming took 4 bases from V and 3 from J; bases not matched to a gene: 10. The CDR3 loop spans 17 amino acids. Germline loops: CDR1 SGHNT, CDR2 YYREEE (reference sequence). CDR3 residues: CASSAGTSGRGNYEQYF. The CDR3 DNA follows: TGTGCCAGCAGCGCCGGTACTAGCGGGAGGGGGAACTACGAGCAGTACTTC.

The chain links TRBV5-1 to TRBJ1-6; 10 bases map to TRBD1. Trimming took 0 bases from V and 7 from J; bases not matched to a gene: 1. This CDR3 has 15 residues. Germline lookup yields CDR1 SGHRS and CDR2 YFSETQ. CDR3 DNA: TGCGCCAGCAGCTTGGAGGGACAGGGGAATTCACCCCTCCACTTT. Translated, it gives CASSLEGQGNSPLHF.

The CDR3, as DNA: TGTGCCAGCAGCTTAGCTCCAGGGACAGCTAGCTACGAGCAGTACTTC. Amino acid sequence: CASSLAPGTASYEQYF. V is TRBV7-2 and J is TRBJ2-7; 7 bases are shared with TRBD1. V lost 0 bases and J lost 3; bases outside the gene matches: 8. The CDR3 length is 16 residues. Germline V gene lookup returns CDR1 SGHTA and CDR2 FQGNSA.

The chain couples TRBV4-3 to TRBJ1-5, with a possible D match to TRBD1 (6 bases). This CDR3 is built from 17 residues. V shed 3 bases and J shed 2 bases, with 17 bases lying between them. CDR1 is LGHNA, CDR2 YSLEER, per germline. The CDR3 reads CASSQTPLGGGNQPQHF. The CDR3 nucleotides read TGCGCCAGCAGCCAGACCCCCCTAGGGGGTGGCAATCAGCCCCAGCATTTT.

J is TRBJ2-3 and V is TRBV6-5, with D tentatively TRBD1 (5 bases). The CDR3 is made up of 13 amino acids. Germline V gene sequence: CDR1 MNHEY, CDR2 SVGAGI. V shed 6 bases and J shed 5 bases, with 12 bases lying between them. The CDR3 region is CASRGKGVDTQYF. CDR3 nucleotide sequence: TGTGCCAGCAGAGGGAAAGGGGTAGATACGCAGTATTTT.

This sequence joins TRBV18 and TRBJ2-2, with D possibly being TRBD2 (6 bases). The germline CDR1 and CDR2 sequences are KGHSH and LQKENI. The CDR3 sequence is 16 residues long. Trimming left V 4 bases short and J 2 bases short, with 14 bases between. CDR3 DNA: TGTGCCAGCTCACGACTCCCCGGGACTAACACCGGGGAGCTGTTTTTT. Translation gives CASSRLPGTNTGELFF.

The V and J genes are TRBV12-3 or TRBV12-4 and TRBJ1-1, with D possibly being TRBD1 (6 bases). This CDR3 has 13 amino acids. Trimming removed 8 bases at V and 1 base at J, with 11 bases between. The CDR3 coding sequence is TGTGCCAGCGGATGGGGGCGGAACACTGAAGCTTTCTTT. This sequence encodes CASGWGRNTEAFF.

The chain uses TRBV29-1 and TRBJ2-3, with D possibly matching TRBD2 (5 bases). Germline assignment: CDR1 SQVTM and CDR2 ANQGSEA. This CDR3 spans 11 amino acids. V shed 0 bases and J shed 14 bases, with 12 bases lying between them. This CDR3 reads CSVEDRGRPYF. In DNA form, the CDR3 reads TGCAGCGTTGAAGATCGCGGGCGGCCGTATTTT.

V is TRBV6-5 and J is TRBJ2-7, with a possible D match to TRBD1 (6 bases). The CDR3 is made up of 14 amino acids. The V and J ends lost 8 bases and 0 bases respectively, with 14 bases between them. Germline CDR1 is MNHEY and CDR2 is SVGAGI. The CDR3 region has the DNA TGTGCCAGCCTCGACAGGCCCAGCTCCTACGAGCAGTACTTC. Amino acids: CASLDRPSSYEQYF.

This clone has only one observation. DNA for the CDR3: TGTGCCAGCACCGAATGGCAGCAAGAGACCCAGTACTTC. It codes for CASTEWQQETQYF. The rearrangement joins TRBV2 to TRBJ2-5; D call uncertain. Trimming pared 7 bases from V and 2 bases from J, leaving 11 bases between. Germline loops: CDR1 SNHLY, CDR2 FYNNEI. The CDR3 is 13 amino acids.

This clone occurred once. The chain uses TRBV9 and TRBJ2-7; tentatively, D is TRBD1 (5 bases). Germline assignment: CDR1 SGDLS and CDR2 YYNGEE. Trimming took off 3 bases at V and 5 bases at J, with 18 bases between the two ends. The CDR3 consists of 15 residues. The CDR3 region is CASSGRTTLGDEQYF. In DNA form, the CDR3 reads TGTGCCAGCAGCGGGCGGACAACCCTAGGGGACGAGCAGTACTTC.

The V gene is TRBV24-1, the J gene TRBJ2-3, with 8 bases fitting TRBD2. This CDR3 has 13 residues. The V segment lost 12 bases and the J segment 1 base; nucleotides outside the gene matches: 5. Germline V gives CDR1 KGHDR, CDR2 SFDVKD. The CDR3 DNA follows: TGTGCCTCGGGAGGGGAAGGCACAGATACGCAGTATTTT. Translation: CASGGEGTDTQYF.

The chain recombines TRBV21-1 with TRBJ1-6; the tabulated D call, TRBD1, remains unverified against the DNA. TRBV21-1 is given as a pseudogene. The CDR3 contains 17 residues. CDR3 loop: CASSPGKESSYNSPLHF. DNA of the CDR3: TGTGCCAGCAGCCCAGGGAAGGAGAGCTCCTATAATTCACCCCTCCACTTT.

The chain carries TRBV28 and TRBJ1-1, with a tentative D call TRBD1 (6 bases). Trimming removed 2 bases at V and 4 bases at J, with 17 bases between. This CDR3 is built from 16 residues. The V gene's germline CDR1 is MDHEN and CDR2 SYDVKM. This chain's CDR3 is CASSLALSLGGTEAFF. The CDR3, as DNA: TGTGCCAGCAGTTTAGCCCTCTCGTTAGGGGGCACTGAAGCTTTCTTT.

This clone was detected a few times. The chain has TRBV5-1 and TRBJ2-1; D perhaps matches TRBD2 (5 bases). This CDR3 has 15 residues. Trimming left V 1 base short and J 5 bases short, with 13 bases between. In germline, CDR1 is SGHRS, CDR2 YFSETQ. The CDR3 DNA follows: TGCGCCAGCAGCTTGACGGGGAAAGCGAACAATGAGCAGTTCTTC. It yields the protein CASSLTGKANNEQFF.

This clone was seen more than once but under ten times. The gene calls are TRBV9 and TRBJ1-1; a weak D match, TRBD1 (5 bases). Germline CDR1 reads SGDLS; CDR2 reads YYNGEE. V was shortened by 0 bases and J by 4 bases, with 13 bases between the two germline ends. This CDR3 is 15 amino acids long. CDR3 in amino acids: CASSVVPGLSTEAFF. The DNA of the CDR3 is TGTGCCAGCAGCGTAGTTCCAGGGCTGTCCACTGAAGCTTTCTTT.